The 28 T cell receptor beta chains below come from one sample, sequenced in a study of immune heterogeneity within non-small cell lung tumors. A multiplex PCR containing 32 V primers and 13 J primers was used to amplify TCR beta CDR3. In TCRdb, the multiplex PCR reads were re-called with MiXCR into one record per CDR3 protein. The table has over 9,000 distinct CDR3 sequences, around 30% seen once. Template material for each sample was 500 to 600 ng of bulk tumor genomic DNA. Surgeons took several biopsies per primary tumor, spaced far apart, during surgery. Patients went through curative surgery, and their non-small cell lung cancer was untreated and newly diagnosed. The sequencing sample was made of lung tumor tissue. These receptors came from a middle-aged man with non-small cell lung cancer.

This clonotype was recorded at least ten times. The chain joins TRBV30 to TRBJ1-3; D call uncertain. CDR3 length: 11 residues. Trimming pared 3 bases from V and 2 bases from J, leaving 2 bases between. Germline CDR1 reads GTSNPN; CDR2 reads SVGIG (reference sequence). The CDR3 loop is CAWRPGNTIYF. In DNA, the CDR3 is TGTGCCTGGAGACCTGGAAACACCATATATTTT. The full variable domain, completed using reference TRBV30 and TRBJ1-3, is SQTIHQWPATLVQPVGSPLSLECTVEGTSNPNLYWYRQAAGRGLQLLFYSVGIGQISSEVPQNLSASRPQDRQFILSSKKLLLSDSGFYLCAWRPGNTIYFGEGSWLTVV.

A remark on this clonotype: A read error may produce the germline difference seen at one junction end. The chain joins TRBV9 to TRBJ2-2; TRBD2 is a possible D gene (6 bases). The CDR3 consists of 16 residues. Germline CDR1 SGDLS, CDR2 YYNGEE. The chain's CDR3 is CASSVAGSLNTGEPFF. In DNA form, the CDR3 reads TGTGCCAGCAGCGTAGCCGGGAGTTTGAACACCGGGGAGCCGTTTTTT. The variable domain in full, with the rest retrieved from reference TRBV9 and TRBJ2-2, is DSGVTQTPKHLITATGQRVTLRCSPRSGDLSVYWYQQSLDQGLQFLIQYYNGEERAKGNILERFSAQQFPDLHSELNLSSLELGDSALYFCASSVAGSLNTGEPFFGEGSRLTVL.

This clonotype was counted many times. The V call is TRBV5-1, the J call TRBJ1-3; D gene unclear. The CDR3 consists of 14 residues. Per the germline V gene, CDR1 is SGHRS and CDR2 is YFSETQ. V shed 0 bases and J shed 4 bases, with 8 bases lying between them. CDR3 DNA sequence: TGCGCCAGCAGCTTGGACCTACAGGGAAACACCATATATTTT. It encodes CASSLDLQGNTIYF.

This clonotype was detected only a few times. The rearrangement links TRBV9 to TRBJ2-3, with 7 positions matching TRBD2. V was clipped by 3 bases and J by 5 bases; unmatched bases: 18. The CDR3 consists of 18 residues. Germline V CDR1 and CDR2: SGDLS, YYNGEE. CDR3 amino acids: CASSDQEASGIVGDTQYF. The DNA for the CDR3 is TGTGCCAGCAGCGACCAGGAGGCTAGCGGCATCGTGGGAGATACGCAGTATTTT.

This clonotype was seen many times. The chain links TRBV12-3 or TRBV12-4 to TRBJ1-5; D gene ambiguous. Between the trimmed V and J ends, which lost 3 bases and 0 bases, there was a span of 6 bases. CDR3 size: 14 residues. The CDR3 is CASSLTYSNQPQHF. CDR3 in DNA: TGTGCCAGCAGTTTGACGTATAGCAATCAGCCCCAGCATTTT.

For this clonotype: This clone may be a read error of a much larger clone one base away. The V gene is TRBV19, the J gene TRBJ2-2; unclear D gene. CDR1 is LNHDA, CDR2 SQIVND, per germline (reference sequence). The CDR3 sequence is 11 residues long. CDR3 loop: CDTETPRGLFF. CDR3 bases: TGTGACACGGAAACCCCCAGAGGGCTGTTTTTT. Full variable domain (missing parts from reference TRBV19 and TRBJ2-2): DGGITQSPKYLFRKEGQNVTLSCEQNLNHDAMYWYRQDPGQGLRLIYYSQIVNDFQKGDIAEGYSVSREKKESFPLTVTSAQKNPTAFYLCDTETPRGLFFGEGSRLTVL.

Remarks on this clonotype: A much larger clonotype is one base distant, so this may be a read error. The V gene is TRBV28, the J gene TRBJ1-2; 11 bases fit TRBD1. Germline loops: CDR1 MDHEN, CDR2 SYDVKM. V was clipped by 5 bases and J by 2 bases; unmatched bases: 4. The CDR3 sequence is 15 residues long. The CDR3 sequence is CASSLWTGGNYGYTF. The CDR3 nucleotides read TGTGCCAGCAGTCTGTGGACAGGGGGCAACTATGGCTACACCTTC.

This clonotype is classed as medium-sized. The chain has TRBV6-2 or TRBV6-3 and TRBJ1-1; TRBD1 is a possible D gene (6 bases). The CDR3 loop spans 14 amino acids. V lost 2 bases and J 1 base, leaving 8 bases between the germline ends. Germline V CDR1 and CDR2: MNHEY, SVGEGT. DNA of the CDR3: TGTGCCAGCAGTTACGAGGGGGAGAACACTGAAGCTTTCTTT. Translated, it gives CASSYEGENTEAFF.

This clonotype was observed a few times. The genes are TRBV7-6 and TRBJ2-3; the D is unclear. V lost 1 base, J lost 0 bases, and 11 bases lay in between. The CDR3 is 16 amino acids. Germline CDR1 is SGHVS and CDR2 is FNYEAQ. DNA of the CDR3: TGTGCCAGCAGCTTAGAATTGGGTAGGAGCACAGATACGCAGTATTTT. Amino acids: CASSLELGRSTDTQYF.

This clonotype was found many times. This chain connects TRBV30 to TRBJ2-7, with D unclear. The CDR3 sequence is 13 residues long. Per the germline V gene, CDR1 is GTSNPN and CDR2 is SVGIG (reference sequence). Trimming removed 2 bases at V and 0 bases at J, with 8 bases between. The CDR3 DNA is TGTGCCTGGAGTTTTGTGACCTCCTACGAGCAGTACTTC. Its translation is CAWSFVTSYEQYF.

The chain has TRBV11-2 and TRBJ1-6; D possibly corresponds to TRBD1 (5 bases). The CDR3 is 15 residues long. Trimming stripped 0 bases from V and 8 bases from J, with 11 bases between. Per the germline V gene, CDR1 is SGHAT and CDR2 is FQNNGV. The CDR3 reads CASSLEGGFDSPLHF. The CDR3 DNA follows: TGTGCCAGCAGCTTAGAGGGGGGTTTTGATTCACCCCTCCACTTT.

The sample holds many counts of this clonotype. V gene TRBV27 combines with J gene TRBJ1-4, with 7 bases identical to TRBD1. The CDR3 totals 15 residues. J gave up 7 bases and V 5 bases, and 10 bases lay outside the gene matches. The germline V gene encodes CDR1 MNHEY and CDR2 SMNVEV (reference sequence). The CDR3, as DNA: TGTGCCAGCAGTCTACACAGGGGCGGTGGTGAAAAACTGTTTTTT. Protein product: CASSLHRGGGEKLFF.

This clonotype is termed medium-sized. V gene TRBV12-3 or TRBV12-4 combines with J gene TRBJ2-7; 8 positions agree with TRBD1. The V and J ends lost 7 bases and 1 base, in that order; junction bases with no gene match: 6. This CDR3 region has 14 residues. The CDR3 DNA reads as TGTGCCAGCACCCCCGGGACAGGATCCTACGAGCAGTACTTC. Translated, it gives CASTPGTGSYEQYF.

This clonotype rates as medium-sized. The V and J genes are TRBV7-9 and TRBJ1-3, with D possibly matching TRBD1 (5 bases). V was trimmed by 0 bases and J by 1 base, leaving 7 bases between them. Germline V CDR1 and CDR2: SEHNR, FQNEAQ (reference sequence). The CDR3 loop spans 15 amino acids. The CDR3 sequence is CASSLAGGSGNTIYF. The CDR3 coding sequence is TGTGCCAGCAGCTTAGCTGGGGGGTCTGGAAACACCATATATTTT.

A word on this clonotype: A much larger clone lies one base from this, so it may be a read error. The chain employs TRBV9 and TRBJ2-7; unclear D gene. Trimming removed 0 bases at V and 2 bases at J, with 12 bases between. CDR3 length: 15 residues. Germline V gene lookup returns CDR1 SGDLS and CDR2 YYNGEE. CDR3 DNA: TGTGCCAGCAGCGTAGATATTAGCCGGGCCTACGAGCAGTACTTC. Its protein is CASSVDISRAYEQYF.

Concerning this clonotype: A single base separates this from a much larger clone, so it may be a read error. The rearrangement joins TRBV7-3 to TRBJ1-3, with no clear D. CDR3 length equals 13 residues. CDR1 SGHTA and CDR2 FQGTGA come from the germline V gene. The DNA of the CDR3 is TGTGCCAGCAGCGCGGACTCTGGAAACACCGTATATTTT. This encodes CASSADSGNTVYF.

As for this clonotype: This clone may be a read error of a much larger clone one base away. V and J are TRBV19 and TRBJ2-7, with TRBD2 matching 7 bases. The CDR3 consists of 13 residues. With V trimmed by 8 bases and J by 8 bases, 12 bases remained unmatched. The germline V gene encodes CDR1 LNHDA and CDR2 SQIVND (reference sequence). The CDR3 loop reads CASQAGQGGKQYF. The CDR3 DNA is TGTGCCAGTCAAGCGGGGCAGGGTGGCAAGCAGTACTTC. Combining the CDR3 with reference TRBV19 and TRBJ2-7 gives the whole variable domain DGGITQSPKYLFRKEGQNVTLSCEQNLNHDAMYWYRQDPGQGLRLIYYSQIVNDFQKGDIAEGYSVSREKKESFPLTVTSAQKNPTAFYLCASQAGQGGKQYFGPGTRLTVT.

This clonotype was recorded at least ten times. The chain uses TRBV6-1 and TRBJ2-7, with D perhaps matching TRBD2 (7 bases). This CDR3 region has 15 residues. In germline, CDR1 is MNHNS, CDR2 SASEGT. V lost 8 bases and J 4 bases, leaving 21 bases between the germline ends. The CDR3 DNA is TGTGCCAGCCAATCCAGAGGGGGGGGGTGGTACGAGCAGTACTTC. It specifies CASQSRGGGWYEQYF.

A word on this clonotype: One end of the junction is discordant with germline, which a read error may explain. CDR3 residues: CTSSTEGGQSYSYTF. The CDR3 DNA sequence: TGTACCAGCAGCACAGAAGGGGGACAGTCCTATAGCTACACCTTC. The J gene is TRBJ1-2, the V gene TRBV9; 7 bases align to TRBD1. Germline lookup yields CDR1 SGDLS and CDR2 YYNGEE. CDR3 length: 15 amino acids.

The table lists this clonotype with a few counts. The J gene is TRBJ2-3, the V gene TRBV20-1; 14 nucleotides line up with TRBD2. CDR1 and CDR2 (germline): DFQATT, SNEGSKA (reference sequence). V was pared by 5 bases and J by 8 bases, with 6 bases of the junction left unmatched. The CDR3 consists of 14 residues. The CDR3 DNA reads TGCAGTGCTCGACTAGCGGGAGGGCCAGGTACGCAGTATTTT. Encoded protein: CSARLAGGPGTQYF.

A remark on this clonotype: Possible read error: a much larger clone is one base away. V usage is TRBV28 and J usage is TRBJ1-1; TRBD1 is a possible D gene (6 bases). Trimming removed 6 bases at V and 5 bases at J, with 19 bases between. The CDR3 is 15 residues long. Germline-derived CDR1 and CDR2 are MDHEN and SYDVKM. CDR3 region: CASRRGGFAGTEAFF. The DNA of the CDR3 is TGTGCCAGCAGAAGGGGGGGCTTCGCCGGAACTGAAGCTTTCTTT.

The chain carries TRBV12-3 or TRBV12-4 and TRBJ2-5; D might be TRBD1 (6 bases). The CDR3 has 13 residues. The V gene lost 3 bases and the J gene lost 3 bases, with 8 bases spanning the gap. The CDR3 nucleotides read TGTGCCAGCAGTTTCAGGGGTGAAGAGACCCAGTACTTC. Translation gives CASSFRGEETQYF.

Concerning this clonotype: A much larger clone differs from this one at a single base, so this may be a read error. The CDR3 is CASSMVRGQHKEQFF. For the CDR3, the DNA is TGTGCCAGTAGTATGGTCAGGGGGCAACACAAAGAGCAGTTCTTC. The V gene is TRBV19, the J gene TRBJ2-1; 8 bases are a match to TRBD1. Germline V gene sequence: CDR1 LNHDA, CDR2 SQIVND (reference sequence). The CDR3 consists of 15 residues.

This clonotype has a handful of counts. The rearrangement uses TRBV3-1 and TRBJ2-2; D remains ambiguous. Between the trimmed V and J ends, which lost 6 bases and 6 bases, there was a span of 8 bases. Germline V lookup: CDR1 LGHDT, CDR2 YNNKEL (reference sequence). The CDR3 spans 12 residues. In DNA, the CDR3 is TGTGCCAGCAGTCTGATAGCCGGGGAGCTGTTTTTT. Its protein is CASSLIAGELFF.

Relative to its sample, this clonotype is medium-sized. This chain uses TRBV2 with TRBJ2-7; 12 bases match TRBD1. V lost 4 bases, J lost 2 bases, and 0 bases stayed unmatched. The CDR3 is 14 amino acids. CDR1 is SNHLY and CDR2 is FYNNEI in the germline V gene. The chain's CDR3 is CASSGDRGPYEQYF. The CDR3 region has the DNA TGTGCCAGCAGTGGGGACAGGGGGCCCTACGAGCAGTACTTC.

In its sample, this clonotype was seen many times. The chain employs TRBV20-1 and TRBJ2-1, with a weak D call TRBD2 (6 bases). The CDR3 has 14 residues. V gave up 3 bases and J gave up 10 bases, with 19 bases separating them. CDR1 and CDR2 (germline): DFQATT, SNEGSKA (reference sequence). The CDR3 region has the DNA TGCAGTGCTAGTAGACTAGATGAACTAGGGGAGCAGTTCTTC. Its translation: CSASRLDELGEQFF.

This clonotype was seen a single time. The rearrangement joins TRBV2 to TRBJ1-4, with 7 bases that match TRBD1. This CDR3 contains 14 residues. The germline V gene encodes CDR1 SNHLY and CDR2 FYNNEI. The V and J ends lost 10 bases and 2 bases, in that order; junction bases with no gene match: 7. The CDR3 loop reads CANRQGRTNEKLFF. Written as DNA, the CDR3 is TGTGCCAATAGACAGGGAAGGACTAATGAAAAACTGTTTTTT.

The chain is built from TRBV7-2 and TRBJ2-7, with D possibly TRBD2 on 7 matching bases. Looked up from germline, CDR1 is SGHTA and CDR2 is FQGNSA. Trimming left V 0 bases short and J 0 bases short, with 12 bases between. CDR3 size: 16 residues. CDR3 nucleotide sequence: TGTGCCAGCAGCTTAGCGGCGGGGGCCTCCTCCTACGAGCAGTACTTC. The encoded protein is CASSLAAGASSYEQYF.